This TCR beta chain was recorded in a study of blood T cell repertoires in COVID-19. Authors' analysis steps: Amplified reference gene primers provided the basis for estimating nucleated cell counts. TCRdb's table, derived via immunoSEQ multiplex PCR, lists solely in-frame clones and lacks some. D and trimming come from the DNA, and the V and J calls and clone size come from that table. The repertoire consists of about 150,000 clones, with around 80% occurring once and the leading ten covering around 5.1%. V lost 6 bases to trimming and J lost 5 bases, with 8 bases between them. Per the germline V gene, CDR1 is SQVTM and CDR2 is ANQGSEA. This CDR3 contains 11 residues. Clinical history as reported by participants underpinned cohort assignment. Exposed enrollees encountered a COVID-19 case at some point within 2 weeks before study entry.

The origin of this receptor is a man in his 70s who had been exposed to COVID-19. The rearrangement joins TRBV29-1 to TRBJ1-5; tentative D call: TRBD1 (5 bases). The sample consisted of PBMCs or T cells enriched from blood (not recorded which). The CDR3 DNA sequence: TGCAGCGTGACGGGGGATCAGCCCCAGCATTTT. This translates into CSVTGDQPQHF. The whole variable domain, remainder taken from reference TRBV29-1 and TRBJ1-5, is SAVISQKPSRDICQRGTSLTIQCQVDSQVTMMFWYRQQPGQSLTLIATANQGSEATYESGFVIDKFPISRPNLTFSTLTVSNMSPEDSSIYLCSVTGDQPQHFGDGTRLSIL.